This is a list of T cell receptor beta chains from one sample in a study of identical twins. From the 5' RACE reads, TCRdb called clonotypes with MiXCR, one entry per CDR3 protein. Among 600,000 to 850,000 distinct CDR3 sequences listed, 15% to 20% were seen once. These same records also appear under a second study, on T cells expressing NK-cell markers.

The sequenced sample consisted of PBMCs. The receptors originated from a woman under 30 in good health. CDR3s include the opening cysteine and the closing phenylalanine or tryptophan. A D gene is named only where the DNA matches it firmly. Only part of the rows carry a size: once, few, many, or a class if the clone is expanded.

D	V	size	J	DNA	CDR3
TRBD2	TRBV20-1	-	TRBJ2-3	TGCAGTGCTCCGGGACTAGCGGGAGGGCCAGGTACGCAGTATTTT	CSAPGLAGGPGTQYF
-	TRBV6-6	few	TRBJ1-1	TGTGCCAGCAGCCAGCGGTCCGCTGAAGCTTTCTTT	CASSQRSAEAFF
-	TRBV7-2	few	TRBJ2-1	TGTGCCAGCAGATTACGGCAGGATGAGCAGTTCTTC	CASRLRQDEQFF
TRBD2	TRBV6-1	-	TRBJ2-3	TGTGCCAGCAGTCGTTTAGCGGGGGGGCCAGGTACGCAGTATTTT	CASSRLAGGPGTQYF
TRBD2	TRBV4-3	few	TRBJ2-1	TGCGCCAGCAGCCAAGCTTCTAGCGGAAACAATGAGCAGTTCTTC	CASSQASSGNNEQFF
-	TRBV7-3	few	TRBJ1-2	TGTGCCAGCAGCTTAACGGCAGGGTTCTATGGCTACACCTTC	CASSLTAGFYGYTF
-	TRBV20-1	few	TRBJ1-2	TGCAGTGCCCGAGAGGAGGCCCACTATGGCTACACCTTC	CSAREEAHYGYTF
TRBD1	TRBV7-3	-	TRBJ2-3	TGTGCCAGCAGCTTACAGGGGGTCGCAGATACGCAGTATTTT	CASSLQGVADTQYF
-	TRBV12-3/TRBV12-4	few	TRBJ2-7	TGTGCCAGCAGCCGCCGAGGGGTTTTTGAGCAGTACTTC	CASSRRGVFEQYF
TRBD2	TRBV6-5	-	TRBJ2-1	TGTGCCAGCAGTTATTGGGGGGGGAGCAGTTCCCCCTCCTACAATGAGCAGTTCTTC	CASSYWGGSSSPSYNEQFF
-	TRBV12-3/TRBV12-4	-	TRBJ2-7	TGTGCCAGCAGTTTGATTGGAGCTTACGAGCAGTACTTC	CASSLIGAYEQYF
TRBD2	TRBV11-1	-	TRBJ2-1	TGTGCCAGCAGCCATCAGAGGGAGCGGGGGGGGAGCTCCTACAATGAGCAGTTCTTC	CASSHQRERGGSSYNEQFF
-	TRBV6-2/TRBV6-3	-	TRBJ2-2	TGTGCCAGCAGCCATCCCCGCGACACCGGGGAGCTGTTTTTT	CASSHPRDTGELFF
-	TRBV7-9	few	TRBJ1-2	TGTGCCAGCGGTCACGAATATGGCTACACCTTC	CASGHEYGYTF
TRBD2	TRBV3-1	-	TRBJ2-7	TGTGCCAGCAGCCATCGTACGGGGGGAGGGCACAGCTCCTACGAGCAGTACTTC	CASSHRTGGGHSSYEQYF
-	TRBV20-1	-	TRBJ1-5	TGCAGTGTCTCGGAGGGACGCAATCAGCCCCAGCATTTT	CSVSEGRNQPQHF
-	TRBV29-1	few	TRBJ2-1	TGCAGCGTTGAAGATACAGTCGGAGCGCTTTTTGTAGAGCAGTTCTTC	CSVEDTVGALFVEQFF
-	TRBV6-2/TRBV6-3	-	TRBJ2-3	TGTGCCAGCAGTTACTCGAGAGGGGGGACTAGCACAGATACGCAGTATTTT	CASSYSRGGTSTDTQYF
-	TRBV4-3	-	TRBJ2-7	TGCGCCAGCAGCCAAATCACAGGTGGGGGGTACGAGCAGTACTTC	CASSQITGGGYEQYF
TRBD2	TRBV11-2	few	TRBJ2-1	TGTGCCAGCAGCTTAGAAAGGGTAGCGGGAGGGCCCGGGATTAGGTATGAGCAGTTCTTC	CASSLERVAGGPGIRYEQFF
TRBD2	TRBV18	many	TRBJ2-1	TGTGCCAGCTCGGCCCACGCTAGCGGAACCTACAATGAGCAGTTCTTC	CASSAHASGTYNEQFF
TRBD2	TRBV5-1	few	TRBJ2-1	TGCGCCAGCAGCCCATCTAGCGGGGGCGCCTACAATGAGCAGTTCTTC	CASSPSSGGAYNEQFF
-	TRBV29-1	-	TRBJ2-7	TGCAGCGTTGAAGGGGGTCAGCTGACACGAGAGCAGTACTTC	CSVEGGQLTREQYF
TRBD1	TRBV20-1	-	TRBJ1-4	TGCAGTGCATCACAGGGGAGGGAAGAAAAACTGTTTTTT	CSASQGREEKLFF
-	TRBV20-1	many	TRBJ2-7	TGCAGTGCTAGAGATTATCGAGTCACCGAGCAGTACTTC	CSARDYRVTEQYF
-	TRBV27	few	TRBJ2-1	TGTGCCAGCAGTTTGATAGGAGACAATGAGCAGTTCTTC	CASSLIGDNEQFF
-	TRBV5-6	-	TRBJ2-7	TGTGCCAGCAGCTTCCCGTTAAACACCTACGAGCAGTACTTC	CASSFPLNTYEQYF
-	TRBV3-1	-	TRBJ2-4	TGTGCCAGCAGCCCAAGAGACACAAGAGCCAAAAACATTCAGTACTTC	CASSPRDTRAKNIQYF
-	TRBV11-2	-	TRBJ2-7	TGTGCCAGCAGCTTAGAGGTCGGGACTCAAGAGCAGTACTTC	CASSLEVGTQEQYF
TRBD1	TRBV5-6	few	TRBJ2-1	TGTGCCAGCAGCTTGGTGGGGACAGGGGCAACTGAGCAGTTCTTC	CASSLVGTGATEQFF
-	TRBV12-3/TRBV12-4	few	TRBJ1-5	TGTGCCTCGGGAGGGAGTTATAGCAATCAGCCCCAGCATTTT	CASGGSYSNQPQHF